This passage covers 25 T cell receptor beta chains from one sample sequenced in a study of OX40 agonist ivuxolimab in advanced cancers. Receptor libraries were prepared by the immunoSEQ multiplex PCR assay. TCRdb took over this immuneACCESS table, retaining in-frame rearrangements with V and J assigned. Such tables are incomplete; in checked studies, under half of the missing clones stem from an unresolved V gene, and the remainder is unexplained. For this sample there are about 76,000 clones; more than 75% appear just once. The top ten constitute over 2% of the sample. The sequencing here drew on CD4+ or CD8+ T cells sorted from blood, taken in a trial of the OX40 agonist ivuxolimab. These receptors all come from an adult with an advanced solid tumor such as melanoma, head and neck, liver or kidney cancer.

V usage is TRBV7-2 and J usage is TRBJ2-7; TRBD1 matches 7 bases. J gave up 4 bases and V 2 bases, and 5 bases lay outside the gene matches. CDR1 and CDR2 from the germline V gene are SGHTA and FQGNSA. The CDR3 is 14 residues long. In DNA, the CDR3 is TGTGCCAGCAGCTTATTCGGGACAGATTACGAGCAGTACGTC. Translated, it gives CASSLFGTDYEQYV.

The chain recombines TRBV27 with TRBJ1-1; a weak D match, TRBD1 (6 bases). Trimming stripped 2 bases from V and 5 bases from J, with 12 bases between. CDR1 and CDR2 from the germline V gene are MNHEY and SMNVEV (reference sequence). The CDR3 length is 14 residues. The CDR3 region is CASSLGGAQTEAFF. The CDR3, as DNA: TGTGCCAGCAGTTTAGGGGGGGCGCAGACTGAAGCTTTCTTT.

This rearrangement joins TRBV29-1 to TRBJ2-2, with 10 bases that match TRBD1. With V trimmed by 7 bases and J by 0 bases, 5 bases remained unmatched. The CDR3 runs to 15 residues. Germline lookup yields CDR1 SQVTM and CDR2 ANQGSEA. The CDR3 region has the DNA TGCAGCGCCCGCGGGACAGGGGCGAACACCGGGGAGCTGTTTTTT. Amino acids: CSARGTGANTGELFF.

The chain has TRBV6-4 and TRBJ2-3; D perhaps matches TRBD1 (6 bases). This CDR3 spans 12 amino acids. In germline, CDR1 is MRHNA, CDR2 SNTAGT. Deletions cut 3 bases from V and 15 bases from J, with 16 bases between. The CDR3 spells CASSETRNRVYF. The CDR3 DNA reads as TGTGCCAGCAGTGAGACAAGGAACAGGGTATATTTT.

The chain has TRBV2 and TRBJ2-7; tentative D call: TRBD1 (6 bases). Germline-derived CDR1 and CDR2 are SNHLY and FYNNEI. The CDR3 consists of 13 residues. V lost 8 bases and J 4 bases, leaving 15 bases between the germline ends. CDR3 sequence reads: CASHRESRYEQYF. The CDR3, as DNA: TGTGCCAGCCACAGGGAGTCCCGTTACGAGCAGTACTTC.

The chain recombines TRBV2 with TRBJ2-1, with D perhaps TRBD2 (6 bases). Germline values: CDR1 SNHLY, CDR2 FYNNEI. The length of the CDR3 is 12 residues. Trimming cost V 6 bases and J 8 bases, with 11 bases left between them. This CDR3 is CASRRDGDEQFF. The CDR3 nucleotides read TGTGCCAGCAGGCGGGACGGCGATGAGCAGTTCTTC.

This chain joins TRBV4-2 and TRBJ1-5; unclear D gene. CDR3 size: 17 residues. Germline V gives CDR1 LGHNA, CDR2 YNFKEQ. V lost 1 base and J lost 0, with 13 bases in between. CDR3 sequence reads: CASSQGGRGYSNQPQHF. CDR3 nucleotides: TGTGCCAGCAGCCAAGGAGGACGGGGTTATAGCAATCAGCCCCAGCATTTT.

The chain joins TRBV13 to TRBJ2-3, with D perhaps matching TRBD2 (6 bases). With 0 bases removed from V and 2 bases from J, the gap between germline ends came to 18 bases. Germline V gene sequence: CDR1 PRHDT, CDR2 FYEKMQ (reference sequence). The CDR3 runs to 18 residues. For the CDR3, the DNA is TGTGCCAGCAGCTTAGGATTGGTAGGCGGGGCCTACACAGATACGCAGTATTTT. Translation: CASSLGLVGGAYTDTQYF.

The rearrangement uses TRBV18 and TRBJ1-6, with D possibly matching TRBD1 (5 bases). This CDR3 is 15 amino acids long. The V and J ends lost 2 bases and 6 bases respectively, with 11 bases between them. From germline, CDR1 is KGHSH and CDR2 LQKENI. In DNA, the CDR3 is TGTGCCAGCTCACCAATCCCGGGGCCTAATTCACCCCTCCACTTT. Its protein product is CASSPIPGPNSPLHF.

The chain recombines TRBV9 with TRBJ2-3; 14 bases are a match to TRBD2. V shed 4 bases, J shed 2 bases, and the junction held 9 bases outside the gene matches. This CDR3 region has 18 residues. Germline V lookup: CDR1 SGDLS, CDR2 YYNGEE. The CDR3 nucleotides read TGTGCCAGCAGCCTACCGGGACTAGCGGGGGCTTCCACAGATACGCAGTATTTT. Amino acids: CASSLPGLAGASTDTQYF.

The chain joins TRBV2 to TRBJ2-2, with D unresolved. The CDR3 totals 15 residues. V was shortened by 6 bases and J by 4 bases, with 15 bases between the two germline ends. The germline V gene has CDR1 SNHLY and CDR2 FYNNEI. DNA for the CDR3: TGTGCCAGCAGCGCCGGATTGGCCGCCACCGGGGAGCTGTTTTTT. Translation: CASSAGLAATGELFF.

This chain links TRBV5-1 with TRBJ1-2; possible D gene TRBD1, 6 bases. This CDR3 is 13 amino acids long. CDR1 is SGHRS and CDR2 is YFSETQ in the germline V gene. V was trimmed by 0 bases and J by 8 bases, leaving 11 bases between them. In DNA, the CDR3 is TGCGCCAGCAGCTTGGAGGGGACAAACGGCTACACCTTC. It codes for CASSLEGTNGYTF. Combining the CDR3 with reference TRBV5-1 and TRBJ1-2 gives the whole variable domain KAGVTQTPRYLIKTRGQQVTLSCSPISGHRSVSWYQQTPGQGLQFLFEYFSETQRNKGNFPGRFSGRQFSNSRSEMNVSTLELGDSALYLCASSLEGTNGYTFGSGTRLTVV.

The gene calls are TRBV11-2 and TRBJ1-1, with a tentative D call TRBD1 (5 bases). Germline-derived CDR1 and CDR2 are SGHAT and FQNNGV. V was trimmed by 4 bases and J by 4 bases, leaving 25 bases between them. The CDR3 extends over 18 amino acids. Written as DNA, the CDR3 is TGTGCCAGCAGCTCGGGGGGGATAAAGGGAGGTTTAGGCACTGAAGCTTTCTTT. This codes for CASSSGGIKGGLGTEAFF.

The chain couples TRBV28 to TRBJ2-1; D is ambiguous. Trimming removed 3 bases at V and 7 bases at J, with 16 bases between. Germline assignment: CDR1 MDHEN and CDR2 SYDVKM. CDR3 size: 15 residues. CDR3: CASSFAGPNPNEQFF. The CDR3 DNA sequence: TGTGCCAGCAGTTTTGCCGGCCCTAATCCAAATGAGCAGTTCTTC.

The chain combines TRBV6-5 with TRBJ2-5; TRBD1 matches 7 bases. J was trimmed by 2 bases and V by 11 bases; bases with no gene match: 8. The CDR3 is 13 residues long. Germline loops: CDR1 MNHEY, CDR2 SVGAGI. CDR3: CASRGSIQETQYF. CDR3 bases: TGTGCCTCCAGGGGGTCTATTCAAGAGACCCAGTACTTC.

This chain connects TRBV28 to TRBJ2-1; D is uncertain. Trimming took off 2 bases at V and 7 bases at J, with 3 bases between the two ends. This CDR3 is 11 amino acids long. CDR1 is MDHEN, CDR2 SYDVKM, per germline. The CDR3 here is CASSLKNEQFF. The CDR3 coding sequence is TGTGCCAGCAGTTTAAAAAATGAGCAGTTCTTC. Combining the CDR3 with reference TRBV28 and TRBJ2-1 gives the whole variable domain DVKVTQSSRYLVKRTGEKVFLECVQDMDHENMFWYRQDPGLGLRLIYFSYDVKMKEKGDIPEGYSVSREKKERFSLILESASTNQTSMYLCASSLKNEQFFGPGTRLTVL.

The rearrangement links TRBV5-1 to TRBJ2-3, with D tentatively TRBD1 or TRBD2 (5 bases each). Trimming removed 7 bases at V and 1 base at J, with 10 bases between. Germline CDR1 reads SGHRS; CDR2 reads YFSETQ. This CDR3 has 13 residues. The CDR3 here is CASATGRTDTQYF. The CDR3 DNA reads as TGCGCCAGCGCAACGGGGCGCACAGATACGCAGTATTTT.

This CDR3 is CASSYSLAAGRDEQFF. CDR3 in DNA: TGTGCCAGCAGTTACTCGTTAGCGGCGGGGAGGGATGAGCAGTTCTTC. The chain combines TRBV6-6 with TRBJ2-1; 7 bases are a match to TRBD2. CDR1 MNHNY and CDR2 SVGAGI come from the germline V gene (reference sequence). This CDR3 spans 16 amino acids. The J segment lost 8 bases and the V segment lost 0 bases, leaving 10 bases of the junction unmatched.

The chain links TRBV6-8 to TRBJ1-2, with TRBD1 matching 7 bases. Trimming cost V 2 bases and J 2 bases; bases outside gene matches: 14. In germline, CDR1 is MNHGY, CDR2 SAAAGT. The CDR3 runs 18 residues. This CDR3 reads CASSYAPTKGQINYGYTF. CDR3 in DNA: TGTGCCAGCAGTTACGCACCTACAAAGGGACAGATAAACTATGGCTACACCTTC.

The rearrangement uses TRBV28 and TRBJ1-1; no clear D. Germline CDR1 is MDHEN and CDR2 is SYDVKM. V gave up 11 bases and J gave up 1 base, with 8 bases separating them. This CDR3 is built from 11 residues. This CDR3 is CAATQNTEAFF. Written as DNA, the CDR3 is TGTGCCGCCACACAGAACACTGAAGCTTTCTTT.

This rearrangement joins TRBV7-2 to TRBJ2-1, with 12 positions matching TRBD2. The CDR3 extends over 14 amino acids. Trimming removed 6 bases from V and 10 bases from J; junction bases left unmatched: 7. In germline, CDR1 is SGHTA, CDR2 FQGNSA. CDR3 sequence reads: CASSSSGGVEEQFF. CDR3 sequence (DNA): TGTGCCAGCAGTTCTAGCGGGGGGGTGGAGGAGCAGTTCTTC.

The CDR3 reads CASSQGLLRREAKNIQYF. CDR3 nucleotide sequence: TGCGCCAGCAGCCAAGGATTGTTGAGGAGAGAAGCCAAAAACATTCAGTACTTC. The rearrangement links TRBV4-1 to TRBJ2-4, with D unresolved. The CDR3 totals 18 residues. Germline V gene data show CDR1 as MGHRA and CDR2 as YSYEKL. With 1 base removed from V and 0 bases from J, the gap between germline ends came to 16 bases.

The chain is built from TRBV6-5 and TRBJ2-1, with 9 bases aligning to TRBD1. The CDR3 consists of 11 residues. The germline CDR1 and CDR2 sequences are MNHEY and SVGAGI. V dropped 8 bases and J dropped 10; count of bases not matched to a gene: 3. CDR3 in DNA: TGTGCCAGCTACAGGGGGCACGAGCAGTTCTTC. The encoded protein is CASYRGHEQFF.

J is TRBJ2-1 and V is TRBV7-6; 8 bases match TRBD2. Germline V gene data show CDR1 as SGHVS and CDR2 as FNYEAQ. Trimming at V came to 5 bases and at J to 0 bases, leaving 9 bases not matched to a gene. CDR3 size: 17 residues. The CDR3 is CASSAGGASSSYNEQFF. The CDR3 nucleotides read TGTGCCAGCAGCGCGGGGGGAGCTAGTTCCTCCTACAATGAGCAGTTCTTC.

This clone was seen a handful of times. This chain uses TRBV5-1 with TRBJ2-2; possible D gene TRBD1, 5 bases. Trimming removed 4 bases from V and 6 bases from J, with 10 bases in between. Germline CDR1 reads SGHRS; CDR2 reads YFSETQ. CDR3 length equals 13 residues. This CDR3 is CASSIDSSGELFF. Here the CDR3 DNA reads TGCGCCAGCAGCATCGACAGTTCCGGGGAGCTGTTTTTT.